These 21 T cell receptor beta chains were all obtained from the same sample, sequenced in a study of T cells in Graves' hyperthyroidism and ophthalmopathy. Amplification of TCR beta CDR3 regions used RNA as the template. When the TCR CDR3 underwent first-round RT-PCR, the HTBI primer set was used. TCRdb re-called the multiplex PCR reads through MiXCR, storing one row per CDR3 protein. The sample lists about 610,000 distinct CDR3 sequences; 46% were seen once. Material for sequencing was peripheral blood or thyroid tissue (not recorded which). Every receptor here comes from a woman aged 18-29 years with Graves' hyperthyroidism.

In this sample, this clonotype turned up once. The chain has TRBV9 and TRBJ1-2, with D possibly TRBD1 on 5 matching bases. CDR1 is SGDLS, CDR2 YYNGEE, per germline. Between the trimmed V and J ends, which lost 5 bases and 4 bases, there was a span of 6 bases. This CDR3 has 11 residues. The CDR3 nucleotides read TGTGCCAGCAGGGGGCGCTATGGCTACACCTTC. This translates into CASRGRYGYTF.

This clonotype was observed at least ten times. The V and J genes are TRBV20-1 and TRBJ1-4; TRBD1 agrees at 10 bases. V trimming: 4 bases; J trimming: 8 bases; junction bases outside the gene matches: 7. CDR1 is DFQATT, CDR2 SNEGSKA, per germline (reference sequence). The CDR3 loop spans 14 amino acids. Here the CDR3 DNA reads TGCAGTGCTACTGACAGGGGGCGTCTCGAAAAACTGTTTTTT. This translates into CSATDRGRLEKLFF.

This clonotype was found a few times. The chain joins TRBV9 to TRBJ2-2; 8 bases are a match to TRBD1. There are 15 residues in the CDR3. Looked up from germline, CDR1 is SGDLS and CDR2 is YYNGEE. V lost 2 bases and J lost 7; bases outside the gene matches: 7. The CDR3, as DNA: TGTGCCAGCAGCGTCGCGACAGGGACAGGCGGGGAGCTGTTTTTT. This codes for CASSVATGTGGELFF.

CDR3: CSVSGAGETQYF. The CDR3 DNA follows: TGCAGCGTATCGGGGGCGGGAGAGACCCAGTACTTC. The J gene is TRBJ2-5, the V gene TRBV29-1; the D call may be TRBD1 or TRBD2 (6 bases each). CDR1 and CDR2 (germline): SQVTM, ANQGSEA. Between the trimmed V and J ends, which lost 6 bases and 4 bases, there was a span of 12 bases. CDR3 size: 12 residues.

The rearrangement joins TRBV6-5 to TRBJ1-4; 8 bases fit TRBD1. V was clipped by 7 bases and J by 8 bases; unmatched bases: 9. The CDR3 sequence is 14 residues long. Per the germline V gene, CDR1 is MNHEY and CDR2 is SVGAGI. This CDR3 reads CASTVTGTGEKLFF. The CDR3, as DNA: TGTGCCAGCACCGTTACCGGGACAGGCGAAAAACTGTTTTTT.

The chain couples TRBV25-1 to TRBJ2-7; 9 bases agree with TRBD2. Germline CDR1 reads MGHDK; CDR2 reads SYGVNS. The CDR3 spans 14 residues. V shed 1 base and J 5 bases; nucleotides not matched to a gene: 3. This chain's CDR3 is CASSESGTSNEQYF. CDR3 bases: TGTGCCAGCAGTGAATCGGGGACTAGCAACGAGCAGTACTTC.

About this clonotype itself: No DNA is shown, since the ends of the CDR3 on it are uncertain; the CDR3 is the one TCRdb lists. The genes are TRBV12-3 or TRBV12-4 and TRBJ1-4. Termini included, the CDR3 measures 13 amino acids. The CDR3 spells CASSPKTSKNCFF.

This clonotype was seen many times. The CDR3 DNA reads as TGTGCCAGCAGCTTAAGGCCAGGACTCTATGGCTACACCTTC. Its protein is CASSLRPGLYGYTF. This chain joins TRBV7-9 and TRBJ1-2; D ambiguous. The CDR3 covers 14 residues. The V end was cut by 2 bases, the J end by 4 bases, with 11 bases between. The germline CDR1 and CDR2 sequences are SEHNR and FQNEAQ (reference sequence).

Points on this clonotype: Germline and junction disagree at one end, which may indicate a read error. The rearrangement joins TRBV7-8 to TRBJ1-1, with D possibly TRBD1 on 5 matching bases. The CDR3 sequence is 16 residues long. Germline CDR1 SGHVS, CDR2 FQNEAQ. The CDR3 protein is CASSEIRGAYNNEAFF. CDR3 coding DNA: TGTGCCAGCAGCGAGATAAGAGGGGCCTATAACAATGAAGCTTTCTTT.

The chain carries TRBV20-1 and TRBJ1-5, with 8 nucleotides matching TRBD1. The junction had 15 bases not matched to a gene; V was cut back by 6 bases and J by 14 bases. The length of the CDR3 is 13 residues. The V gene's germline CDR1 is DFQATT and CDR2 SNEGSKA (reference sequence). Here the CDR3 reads CSAPRRDRSYEHF. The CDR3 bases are TGCAGTGCACCCCGCCGGGACAGGTCATACGAGCATTTT.

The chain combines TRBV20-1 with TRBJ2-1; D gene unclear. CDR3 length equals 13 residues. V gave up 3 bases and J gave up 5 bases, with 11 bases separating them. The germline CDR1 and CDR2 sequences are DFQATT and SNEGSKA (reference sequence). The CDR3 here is CSARGLTNNEQFF. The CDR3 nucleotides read TGCAGTGCTAGGGGCCTCACCAACAATGAGCAGTTCTTC.

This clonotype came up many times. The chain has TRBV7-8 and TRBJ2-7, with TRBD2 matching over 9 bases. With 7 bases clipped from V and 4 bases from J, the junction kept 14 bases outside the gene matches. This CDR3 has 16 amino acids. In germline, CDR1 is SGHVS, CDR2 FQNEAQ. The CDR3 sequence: CASTIVGGRGGYEQYF. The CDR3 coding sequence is TGTGCCAGCACCATTGTCGGCGGGAGGGGTGGATACGAGCAGTACTTC.

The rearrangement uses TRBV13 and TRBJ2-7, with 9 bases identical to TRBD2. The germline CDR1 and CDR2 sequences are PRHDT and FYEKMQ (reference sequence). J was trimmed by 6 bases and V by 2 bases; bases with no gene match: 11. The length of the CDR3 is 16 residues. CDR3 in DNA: TGTGCCAGCAGCTTACAGGGGCGGGAGGGAGGACGCGAGCAGTACTTC. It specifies CASSLQGREGGREQYF. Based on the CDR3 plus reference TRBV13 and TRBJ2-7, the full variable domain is AAGVIQSPRHLIKEKRETATLKCYPIPRHDTVYWYQQGPGQDPQFLISFYEKMQSDKGSIPDRFSAQQFSDYHSELNMSSLELGDSALYFCASSLQGREGGREQYFGPGTRLTVT.

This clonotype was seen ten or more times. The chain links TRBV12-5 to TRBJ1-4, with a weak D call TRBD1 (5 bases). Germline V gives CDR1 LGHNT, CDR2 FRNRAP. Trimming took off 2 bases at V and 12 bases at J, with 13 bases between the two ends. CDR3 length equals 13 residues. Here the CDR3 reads CASGLWDPGELFF. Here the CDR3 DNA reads TGTGCTAGTGGTTTGTGGGATCCGGGGGAACTGTTTTTT.

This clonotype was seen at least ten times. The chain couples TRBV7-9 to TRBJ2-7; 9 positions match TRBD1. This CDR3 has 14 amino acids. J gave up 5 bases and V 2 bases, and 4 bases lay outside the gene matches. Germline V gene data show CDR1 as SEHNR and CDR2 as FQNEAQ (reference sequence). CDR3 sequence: CASSLSQGADEQYF. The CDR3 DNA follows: TGTGCCAGCAGCTTATCACAGGGGGCCGACGAGCAGTACTTC.

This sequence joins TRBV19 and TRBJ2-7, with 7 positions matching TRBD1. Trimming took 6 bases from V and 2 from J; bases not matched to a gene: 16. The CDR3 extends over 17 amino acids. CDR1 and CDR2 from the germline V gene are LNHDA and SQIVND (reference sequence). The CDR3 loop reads CASSPIPEYGQAYEQYF. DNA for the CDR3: TGTGCCAGTAGCCCTATCCCAGAATACGGACAGGCCTACGAGCAGTACTTC.

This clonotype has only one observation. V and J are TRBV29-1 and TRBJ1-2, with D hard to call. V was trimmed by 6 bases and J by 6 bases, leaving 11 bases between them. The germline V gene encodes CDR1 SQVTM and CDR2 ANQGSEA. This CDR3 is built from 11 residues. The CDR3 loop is CSVKLGNGYTF. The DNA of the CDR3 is TGCAGCGTCAAACTAGGCAATGGCTACACCTTC.

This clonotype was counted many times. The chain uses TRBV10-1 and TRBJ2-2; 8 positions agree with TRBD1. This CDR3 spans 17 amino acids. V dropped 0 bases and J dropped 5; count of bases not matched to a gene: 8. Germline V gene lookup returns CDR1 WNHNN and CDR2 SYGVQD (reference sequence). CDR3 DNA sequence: TGCGCCAGCAGTGAGTCGGGACAGGTTTTAGGAACCGGGGAGCTGTTTTTT. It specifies CASSESGQVLGTGELFF.

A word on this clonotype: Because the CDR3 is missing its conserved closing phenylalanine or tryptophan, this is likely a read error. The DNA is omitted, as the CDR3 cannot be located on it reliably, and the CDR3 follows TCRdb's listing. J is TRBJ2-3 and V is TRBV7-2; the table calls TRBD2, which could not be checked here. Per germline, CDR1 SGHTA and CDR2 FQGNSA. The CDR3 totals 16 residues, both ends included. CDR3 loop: CASSRRTSGTTDTQMS.

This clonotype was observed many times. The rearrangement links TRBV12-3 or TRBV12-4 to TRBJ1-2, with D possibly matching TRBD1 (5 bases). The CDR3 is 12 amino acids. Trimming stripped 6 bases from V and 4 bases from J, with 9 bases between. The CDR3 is CASRRGAYGYTF. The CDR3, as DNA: TGTGCCAGCAGGAGGGGCGCCTATGGCTACACCTTC.

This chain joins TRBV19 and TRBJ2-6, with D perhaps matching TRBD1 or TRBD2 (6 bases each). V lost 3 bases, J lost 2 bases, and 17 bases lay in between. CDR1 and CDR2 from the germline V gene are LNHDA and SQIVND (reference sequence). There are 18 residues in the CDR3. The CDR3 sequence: CASSIGGPGAAGANVLTF. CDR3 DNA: TGTGCCAGTAGTATCGGGGGTCCGGGGGCGGCTGGGGCCAACGTCCTGACTTTC.